The 6 T cell receptor beta chains below were found in one sample sequenced in a study of tumor-infiltrating lymphocytes in primary liver carcinoma. It was from roughly 20-30 mg of unsorted bulk tissue that RNA and DNA were co-extracted. TCR beta cDNA was made from roughly 450 ng total RNA with a constant-region primer. The TCR beta library was amplified through three nested multiplex PCR rounds in a modified ARM-PCR procedure. The opening two PCR rounds, around 9 cycles each, paired TRBV1-TRBV30 forward primers with a C-beta reverse primer. Each CDR3 protein gets one entry after TCRdb re-called the multiplex PCR reads with MiXCR. The sample includes some 180,000 distinct CDR3 sequences, around 85% of them seen just once. The material sequenced was tumor tissue from primary liver carcinoma. These receptor sequences come from a man aged 35 to 55 with primary liver carcinoma and hepatitis B virus infection.

Worth noting for this clonotype: A junction end diverges from the germline sequence, so it may reflect a read error. The V gene is TRBV12-3 or TRBV12-4, the J gene TRBJ2-1; TRBD1 might be the D (6 bases). The J call is in doubt because the DNA end fits TRBJ2-7 better. The CDR3 totals 13 residues. The CDR3 loop reads CGSSLGQNKEQYF. CDR3 coding DNA: TGTGGCAGCAGTCTCGGACAGAACAAAGAGCAGTACTTC.

Worth noting for this clonotype: A read error is likely, as this CDR3 ends without the conserved phenylalanine or tryptophan. V usage is TRBV29-1 and J usage is TRBJ2-5; a weak D match, TRBD1 (6 bases). Looked up from germline, CDR1 is SQVTM and CDR2 is ANQGSEA. This CDR3 contains 12 residues. The CDR3 loop reads CSVRGEGETQYL. The CDR3 bases are TGCAGCGTTAGGGGAGAGGGGGAGACTCAGTACTTA.

The chain is built from TRBV29-1 and TRBJ2-7; the match to TRBD1 covers 7 bases. The CDR3 is 12 amino acids. Trimming took 6 bases from V and 3 from J; bases not matched to a gene: 5. Per germline, CDR1 SQVTM and CDR2 ANQGSEA. The CDR3 here is CSVSPGGYEQYF. The CDR3 DNA follows: TGCAGCGTATCCCCAGGGGGCTACGAGCAGTACTTC.

This chain links TRBV29-1 with TRBJ2-2; 7 bases line up with TRBD1. The CDR3 runs to 13 residues. The germline gives CDR1 SQVTM, CDR2 ANQGSEA. Unmatched junction bases numbered 13, after V lost 3 bases and J lost 15 bases. The CDR3 sequence: CSVEITGAGNLFF. CDR3 DNA sequence: TGCAGCGTTGAGATAACAGGGGCCGGGAATTTGTTTTTT.

As for this clonotype: Compared with germline, one end of the junction differs, possibly owing to a read error. This chain connects TRBV12-3 or TRBV12-4 to TRBJ2-3; 8 positions agree with TRBD2. This CDR3 contains 16 residues. DNA for the CDR3: TGTGCCAGCAGTTTAGTTTCCAGCGGGAGCACAGATATGCAGTATTTT. This sequence encodes CASSLVSSGSTDMQYF.

Concerning this clonotype itself: No conserved phenylalanine or tryptophan ends this CDR3, so it is likely a read error. The gene calls are TRBV30 and TRBJ2-3, with TRBD2 matching 11 bases. CDR1 is GTSNPN, CDR2 SVGIG, per germline (reference sequence). The CDR3 length is 15 residues. V was pared by 3 bases and J by 6 bases, with 8 bases of the junction left unmatched. For the CDR3, the DNA is TGTGCCTGGAGCAAAACTAGCGGGAGATCTGATACGCAGTATTCT. It translates to CAWSKTSGRSDTQYS.